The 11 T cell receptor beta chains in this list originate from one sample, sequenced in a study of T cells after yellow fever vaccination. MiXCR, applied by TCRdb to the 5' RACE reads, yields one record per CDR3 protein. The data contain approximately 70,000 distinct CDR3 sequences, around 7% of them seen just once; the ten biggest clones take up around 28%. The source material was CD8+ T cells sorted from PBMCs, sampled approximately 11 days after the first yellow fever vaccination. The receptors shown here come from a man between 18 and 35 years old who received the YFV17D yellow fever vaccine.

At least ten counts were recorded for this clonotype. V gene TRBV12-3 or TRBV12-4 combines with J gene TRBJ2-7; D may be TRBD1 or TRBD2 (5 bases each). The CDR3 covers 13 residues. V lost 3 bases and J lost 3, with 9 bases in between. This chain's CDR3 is CASSLGDNYEQYV. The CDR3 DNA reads TGTGCCAGCAGTTTGGGGGATAACTACGAGCAGTACGTC.

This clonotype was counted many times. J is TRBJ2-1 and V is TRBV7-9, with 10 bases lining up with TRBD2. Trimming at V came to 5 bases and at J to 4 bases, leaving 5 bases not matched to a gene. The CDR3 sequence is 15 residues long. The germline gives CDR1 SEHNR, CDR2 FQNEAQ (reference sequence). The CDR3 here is CASSPASGGYNEQFF. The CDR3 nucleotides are TGTGCCAGCAGCCCGGCTAGCGGGGGTTACAATGAGCAGTTCTTC.

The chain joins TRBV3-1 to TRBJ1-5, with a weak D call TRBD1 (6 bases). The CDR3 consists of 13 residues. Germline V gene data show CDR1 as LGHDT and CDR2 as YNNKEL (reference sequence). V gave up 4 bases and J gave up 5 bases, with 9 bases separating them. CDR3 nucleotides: TGTGCCAGCAGCCCAGGGGTTGATCAGCCCCAGCATTTT. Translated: CASSPGVDQPQHF.

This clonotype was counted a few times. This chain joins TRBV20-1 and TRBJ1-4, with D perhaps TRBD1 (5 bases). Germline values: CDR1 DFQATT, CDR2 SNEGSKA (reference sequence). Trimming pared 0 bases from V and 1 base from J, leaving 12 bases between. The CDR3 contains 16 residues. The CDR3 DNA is TGCAGTGCTAGAGATAGGCAGGGAAAAACTAATGAAAAACTGTTTTTT. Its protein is CSARDRQGKTNEKLFF.

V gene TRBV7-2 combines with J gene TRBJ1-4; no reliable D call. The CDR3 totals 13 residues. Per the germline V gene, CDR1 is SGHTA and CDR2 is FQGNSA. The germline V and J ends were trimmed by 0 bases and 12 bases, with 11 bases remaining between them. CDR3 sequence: CASSLAMAAELFF. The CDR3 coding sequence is TGTGCCAGCAGCTTAGCGATGGCGGCGGAACTGTTTTTT.

CDR3: CASSYSSAVYEQYF. CDR3 coding DNA: TGTGCCAGCAGCTATTCCTCGGCGGTATACGAGCAGTACTTC. The chain uses TRBV7-2 and TRBJ2-7; D not resolved. Germline V gene data show CDR1 as SGHTA and CDR2 as FQGNSA. V was trimmed by 4 bases and J by 4 bases, leaving 14 bases between them. This CDR3 comprises 14 residues.

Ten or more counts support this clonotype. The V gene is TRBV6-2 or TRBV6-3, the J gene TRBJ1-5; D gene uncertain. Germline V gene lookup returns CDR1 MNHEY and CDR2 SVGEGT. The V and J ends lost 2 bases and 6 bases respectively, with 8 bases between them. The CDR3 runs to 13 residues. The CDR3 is CASSYGIGQPQHF. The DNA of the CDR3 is TGTGCCAGCAGTTACGGAATAGGTCAGCCCCAGCATTTT.

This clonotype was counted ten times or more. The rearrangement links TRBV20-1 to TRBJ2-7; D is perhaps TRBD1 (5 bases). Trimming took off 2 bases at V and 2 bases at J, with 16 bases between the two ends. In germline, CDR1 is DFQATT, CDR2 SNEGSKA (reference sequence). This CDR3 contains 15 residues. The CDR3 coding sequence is TGCAGTGCTAGAAGGTTCCAGGGCGGCCCCTACGAGCAGTACTTC. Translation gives CSARRFQGGPYEQYF.

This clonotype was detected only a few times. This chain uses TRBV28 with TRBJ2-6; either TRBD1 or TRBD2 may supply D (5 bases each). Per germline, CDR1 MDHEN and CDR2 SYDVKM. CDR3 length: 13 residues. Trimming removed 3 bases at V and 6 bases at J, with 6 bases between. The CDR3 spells CASSLGEANVLTF. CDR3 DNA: TGTGCCAGCAGTTTGGGGGAGGCCAACGTCCTGACTTTC.

CDR3: CASSFMPGADYGYTF. The CDR3 DNA sequence: TGTGCCAGCAGCTTTATGCCGGGGGCGGACTATGGCTACACCTTC. V usage is TRBV5-5 and J usage is TRBJ1-2, with D perhaps matching TRBD1 (6 bases). The CDR3 loop spans 15 amino acids. The germline V gene has CDR1 SGHKS and CDR2 YYEKEE (reference sequence). Deletions cut 2 bases from V and 3 bases from J, with 14 bases between.

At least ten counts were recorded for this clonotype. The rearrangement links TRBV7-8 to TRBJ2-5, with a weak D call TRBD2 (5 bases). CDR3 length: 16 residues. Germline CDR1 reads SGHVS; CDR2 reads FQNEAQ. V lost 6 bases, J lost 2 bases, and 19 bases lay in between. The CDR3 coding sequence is TGTGCCAGCAGTTTACCTTTACTAGGAGTGCAAGAGACCCAGTACTTC. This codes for CASSLPLLGVQETQYF.